This T cell receptor (beta chain) was identified during a study of T-cell reconstitution after alpha-beta-depleted transplantation in children. The V and J ends lost 1 base and 0 bases respectively, with 12 bases between them. This CDR3 contains 16 residues. Germline values: CDR1 MNHEY, CDR2 SMNVEV (reference sequence). Unique molecular identifiers tagged the TCRbeta library. TCRdb analysed the PCR reads with MiXCR anew, one entry per CDR3 protein. The table shows some 500,000 distinct CDR3 sequences, with about 16% occurring only once. The clonotype was recovered from a human donor who donated a stem cell graft to a child with acute lymphoblastic leukemia. The sample here was PBMCs from the stem cell graft donor, taken from the stem cell graft. The gene calls are TRBV27 and TRBJ1-1; TRBD1 might be the D (5 bases). In nucleotides, the CDR3 is TGTGCCAGCAGTTTATGGGCAGGGATTGTGAACACTGAAGCTTTCTTT. It specifies CASSLWAGIVNTEAFF.